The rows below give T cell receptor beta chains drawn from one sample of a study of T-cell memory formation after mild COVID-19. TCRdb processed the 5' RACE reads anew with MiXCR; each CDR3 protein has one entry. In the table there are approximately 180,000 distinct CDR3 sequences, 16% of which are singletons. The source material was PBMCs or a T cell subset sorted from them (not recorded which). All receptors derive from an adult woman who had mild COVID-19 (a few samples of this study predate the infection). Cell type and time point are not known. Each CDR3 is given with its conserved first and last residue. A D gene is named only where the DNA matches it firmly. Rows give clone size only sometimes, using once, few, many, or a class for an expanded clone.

TGTGCCAGCAGCTCACCCGGGACAGGGGTTTCGGGAGAGCAGTTCTTC | CASSSPGTGVSGEQFF | 16 | TRBJ2-1 | TRBD1 | many | TRBV7-6
TGTGCCAGCAGTTTCAGTTCTTTCTCCTACAATGAGCAGTTCTTC | CASSFSSFSYNEQFF | 15 | TRBJ2-1 | - | few | TRBV12-3/TRBV12-4
TGTGCCAGCAAGGGGACGCCGGCGAACACTGAAGCTTTCTTT | CASKGTPANTEAFF | 14 | TRBJ1-1 | - | - | TRBV12-3/TRBV12-4
TGTGCTGCTGGGACAGCTGGCACAGATACGCAGTATTTT | CAAGTAGTDTQYF | 13 | TRBJ2-3 | TRBD1 | few | TRBV25-1
TGTGCCAGCAGTCCCCCCGGGCTCGAGGGCGGGGATGAGCAGTTCTTC | CASSPPGLEGGDEQFF | 16 | TRBJ2-1 | - | many | TRBV11-1
TGTGCCACCAGTGATTTGTCCAGGGACGGAGGAGCTTTCTTT | CATSDLSRDGGAFF | 14 | TRBJ1-1 | - | - | TRBV24-1
TGTGCCACCAGTGACCAGACAGGGGCCTCGTACAATGAGCAGTTCTTC | CATSDQTGASYNEQFF | 16 | TRBJ2-1 | TRBD1 | - | TRBV24-1
TGCGCCAGCAGCTTCGTCTCGGGACAAACCTACGAGCAGTACTTC | CASSFVSGQTYEQYF | 15 | TRBJ2-7 | - | many | TRBV5-1
TGTGCCAGCAGTCTGACAGGGGGGGCGCAGTATTTT | CASSLTGGAQYF | 12 | TRBJ2-3 | TRBD1 | - | TRBV12-3/TRBV12-4
TGTGCCAGCAGCTTGCAAAGACTAGCGGGGGACAATGAGCAGTTCTTC | CASSLQRLAGDNEQFF | 16 | TRBJ2-1 | TRBD2 | - | TRBV11-2
TGCGCCAGCAGCGTGCTGACCGGCGACGCTAACTATGGCTACACCTTC | CASSVLTGDANYGYTF | 16 | TRBJ1-2 | - | few | TRBV5-1
TGTGCCAGCTCACCAGCAAGGAGAAGGCAGGGGTTTAATGAGCAGTTCTTC | CASSPARRRQGFNEQFF | 17 | TRBJ2-1 | - | few | TRBV18
TGTGCCAGCAGTGGTCCCGGGACTAGCGGCTACGAGCAGTACTTC | CASSGPGTSGYEQYF | 15 | TRBJ2-7 | TRBD2 | - | TRBV6-1
TGTGCCAGCAGTCCCAGGCGAGCGATCTCTGGAAACACCATATATTTT | CASSPRRAISGNTIYF | 16 | TRBJ1-3 | - | - | TRBV6-2/TRBV6-3
TGTGCCAGCAGCTTGGGCGGGGGAGACTATGGCTACACCTTC | CASSLGGGDYGYTF | 14 | TRBJ1-2 | - | few | TRBV5-5
TGTGCCAGCAGTGACCGGTCGGTGGCCATTGGGGACAGGGGTCAAGAGACCCAGTACTTC | CASSDRSVAIGDRGQETQYF | 20 | TRBJ2-5 | TRBD1 | - | TRBV6-4
TGCAGCGCATGGGACAGGAGGAACACTGAAGCTTTCTTT | CSAWDRRNTEAFF | 13 | TRBJ1-1 | TRBD1 | - | TRBV29-1
TGCAGTGCTAGGAGAGGACAGTCCTACGAGCAGTACTTC | CSARRGQSYEQYF | 13 | TRBJ2-7 | - | - | TRBV20-1
TGTGCCAGCAGTTCACAGGGAGAGGGCAATCAGCCCCAGCATTTT | CASSSQGEGNQPQHF | 15 | TRBJ1-5 | - | - | TRBV2
TGTGCCAGCAGTTACGAGCAGTACTTC | CASSYEQYF | 9 | TRBJ2-7 | - | many | TRBV12-3/TRBV12-4
TGCGCCAGCAGTTCTCCTAGCGGGAGGGCCCTGTATAACGAGCAGTACTTC | CASSSPSGRALYNEQYF | 17 | TRBJ2-7 | TRBD2 | - | TRBV4-1
TGTGCCAGCAGGAACCAAGGGAGCTCCTACGAGCAGTACTTC | CASRNQGSSYEQYF | 14 | TRBJ2-7 | - | many | TRBV2
TGCGCCAGCGGGCAGGGGATGAGCAATCAGCCCCAGCATTTT | CASGQGMSNQPQHF | 14 | TRBJ1-5 | - | many | TRBV10-2
TGCAGTGCTCCCAGGGTTTATGGCTACACCTTC | CSAPRVYGYTF | 11 | TRBJ1-2 | - | - | TRBV20-1
TGCAGTGCTTCCGAAACCGGGACAGGGTTGGGCTACACCTTC | CSASETGTGLGYTF | 14 | TRBJ1-2 | TRBD1 | few | TRBV20-1
TGTGCCACCAGTGCCCCCTCGGGGGTGACGAACACCGGGGAGCTGTTTTTT | CATSAPSGVTNTGELFF | 17 | TRBJ2-2 | - | few | TRBV24-1
TGTGCCAGCAGCCGGGGGGCGCCGACTGAAGCTTTCTTT | CASSRGAPTEAFF | 13 | TRBJ1-1 | - | many | TRBV7-2
TGTGCCAGCAGCTTAACGGCCAGGGATCTGGGTGAGCAGTACTTC | CASSLTARDLGEQYF | 15 | TRBJ2-7 | - | - | TRBV7-3
TGTGCCAGCAGTTCTGGACAGAACTATGGCTACACCTTC | CASSSGQNYGYTF | 13 | TRBJ1-2 | - | few | TRBV7-9
TGTGCCAGCAGCTACCTGGTGTGGACTAGCGGGAGTTCAACAGATACGCAGTATTTT | CASSYLVWTSGSSTDTQYF | 19 | TRBJ2-3 | TRBD2 | many | TRBV7-6
TGTGCCAGCAGCTTTACAGGGTCTGGGGCCAACGTCCTGACTTTC | CASSFTGSGANVLTF | 15 | TRBJ2-6 | - | - | TRBV7-9
TGTGCCAGCAGCCCTAAAAACCCGGATACGCAGTATTTT | CASSPKNPDTQYF | 13 | TRBJ2-3 | - | - | TRBV5-6
TGTGCCAGCAGCCTGGGGCATGAGCAGTTCTTC | CASSLGHEQFF | 11 | TRBJ2-1 | - | - | TRBV11-2
TGTGCCAGCACAGCTCGCGGGGCCAACGTCCTGACTTTC | CASTARGANVLTF | 13 | TRBJ2-6 | - | - | TRBV12-3/TRBV12-4
TGTGCCAGCAGCGTAGGACTAGCGGGAGTTCGGGAGACCCAGTACTTC | CASSVGLAGVRETQYF | 16 | TRBJ2-5 | TRBD2 | few | TRBV9
TGTGCCTGGAGTCAGCTAGCGGTACCTAACAATGAGCAGTTCTTC | CAWSQLAVPNNEQFF | 15 | TRBJ2-1 | TRBD2 | - | TRBV30
TGCAGCGTTGGGGGGGCCGCGAACACCGGGGAGCTGTTTTTT | CSVGGAANTGELFF | 14 | TRBJ2-2 | - | - | TRBV29-1
TGCAGTGCTAGAGATGTGGAGATCACCCAGTACTTC | CSARDVEITQYF | 12 | TRBJ2-5 | - | few | TRBV20-1
TGTGCCAGCAGCTTTGGGACAGGGGCCCATGAGCAGTTCTTC | CASSFGTGAHEQFF | 14 | TRBJ2-1 | TRBD1 | few | TRBV7-2
TGTGCCAGCCGACCAGATGGGGATTCTACCTACGAGCAGTACTTC | CASRPDGDSTYEQYF | 15 | TRBJ2-7 | - | few | TRBV6-2/TRBV6-3
TGCGCCAGCAGCCCACAGGGGGCCTATGGCTACACCTTC | CASSPQGAYGYTF | 13 | TRBJ1-2 | TRBD1 | - | TRBV5-1
TGTGCCAGCAGCAGACTAGCGGGGGGGTTCTACGAGCAGTACTTC | CASSRLAGGFYEQYF | 15 | TRBJ2-7 | TRBD2 | - | TRBV6-5
TGCGCCAGCAGCTTGGACGGGGGGACGTCCTACGAGCAGTACTTC | CASSLDGGTSYEQYF | 15 | TRBJ2-7 | TRBD2 | - | TRBV5-1
TGTGCCAGCAGTGATCGTCAGGGACGGGGCACAGATACGCAGTATTTT | CASSDRQGRGTDTQYF | 16 | TRBJ2-3 | - | few | TRBV6-1
TGCAGCGTTGGGGGACTTGTGATTACTGGCTACACCTTC | CSVGGLVITGYTF | 13 | TRBJ1-2 | - | few | TRBV29-1
TGCAGTGCTAGCATCCAGGGGATGGCCGGGGAGCTGTTTTTT | CSASIQGMAGELFF | 14 | TRBJ2-2 | - | few | TRBV20-1
TGTGCCAGCAAGGTGGGGCGAGTCACCGGGGAGCTGTTTTTT | CASKVGRVTGELFF | 14 | TRBJ2-2 | - | - | TRBV2
TGCGCCAGCAGCTTGGCTCAGGGGGTCTACAATGAGCAGTTCTTC | CASSLAQGVYNEQFF | 15 | TRBJ2-1 | TRBD1 | - | TRBV5-1
TGTGCCAGCAGTTTATTATCGGGAGGGCGAGATACGCAGTATTTT | CASSLLSGGRDTQYF | 15 | TRBJ2-3 | TRBD2 | - | TRBV27
TGTGCCAGCAGCTTCAATCCCACCGGGACTAGCGACACAGATACGCAGTATTTT | CASSFNPTGTSDTDTQYF | 18 | TRBJ2-3 | TRBD2 | few | TRBV11-2
TGTGCCACCAGTGATTTTGCGTCCGTACTAGCGGGAGGAAAAAATGAGCAGTTCTTC | CATSDFASVLAGGKNEQFF | 19 | TRBJ2-1 | TRBD2 | - | TRBV24-1
TGCGCCAGCAGTGGGGCAGGGAGCTCCTACGAGCAGTACTTC | CASSGAGSSYEQYF | 14 | TRBJ2-7 | - | few | TRBV10-2
TGTGCCAGCAGCCCCCGAGGCGCCTACGAGCAGTACTTC | CASSPRGAYEQYF | 13 | TRBJ2-7 | - | - | TRBV7-9
TGTGCCAGCAGCCGCGGACAGGGTGAGGGTCAGCCCCAGCATTTT | CASSRGQGEGQPQHF | 15 | TRBJ1-5 | TRBD1 | few | TRBV7-8
TGCGCCAGCAGCTTGACGGCCCAGTTCACTGAAGCTTTCTTT | CASSLTAQFTEAFF | 14 | TRBJ1-1 | - | - | TRBV5-1